The 3 T cell receptor beta chains listed next were all sequenced from one sample in a study of blood T cell repertoires in COVID-19. TCRdb's copy holds only in-frame clones and misses some; the assay was immunoSEQ multiplex PCR. The sample carries a few hundred thousand clones, around four fifths recorded once. Sequencing used peripheral blood. The origin of the receptors is a man aged 60-69 years with acute or convalescent COVID-19.

The chain employs TRBV3-1 (or the pseudogene TRBV3-2) and TRBJ2-2; D unclear. Germline V gene lookup returns CDR1 LGHDT and CDR2 YNNKEL (reference sequence). Trimming stripped 8 bases from V and 6 bases from J, with 7 bases between. The CDR3 runs 11 residues. The CDR3 is CASDISGELFF. CDR3 in DNA: TGTGCCAGCGACATATCCGGGGAGCTGTTTTTT.

This chain connects TRBV11-2 to TRBJ2-3, with TRBD2 identical over 8 bases. V shed 5 bases and J 6 bases; nucleotides not matched to a gene: 13. Germline CDR1 SGHAT, CDR2 FQNNGV. The CDR3 spans 16 residues. The CDR3 reads CASSLLAGGPRDTQYF. The CDR3 DNA follows: TGTGCCAGCAGCCTCCTTGCGGGGGGCCCCCGGGATACGCAGTATTTT.

The chain couples TRBV4-1 to TRBJ1-2, with TRBD1 as a possible D gene (5 bases). CDR1 is MGHRA, CDR2 YSYEKL, per germline. The CDR3 is made up of 15 amino acids. V was trimmed by 1 base and J by 4 bases, leaving 13 bases between them. CDR3 residues: CASSQGDSGGYGYTF. The CDR3, as DNA: TGCGCCAGCAGCCAAGGGGACTCTGGGGGCTATGGCTACACCTTC.